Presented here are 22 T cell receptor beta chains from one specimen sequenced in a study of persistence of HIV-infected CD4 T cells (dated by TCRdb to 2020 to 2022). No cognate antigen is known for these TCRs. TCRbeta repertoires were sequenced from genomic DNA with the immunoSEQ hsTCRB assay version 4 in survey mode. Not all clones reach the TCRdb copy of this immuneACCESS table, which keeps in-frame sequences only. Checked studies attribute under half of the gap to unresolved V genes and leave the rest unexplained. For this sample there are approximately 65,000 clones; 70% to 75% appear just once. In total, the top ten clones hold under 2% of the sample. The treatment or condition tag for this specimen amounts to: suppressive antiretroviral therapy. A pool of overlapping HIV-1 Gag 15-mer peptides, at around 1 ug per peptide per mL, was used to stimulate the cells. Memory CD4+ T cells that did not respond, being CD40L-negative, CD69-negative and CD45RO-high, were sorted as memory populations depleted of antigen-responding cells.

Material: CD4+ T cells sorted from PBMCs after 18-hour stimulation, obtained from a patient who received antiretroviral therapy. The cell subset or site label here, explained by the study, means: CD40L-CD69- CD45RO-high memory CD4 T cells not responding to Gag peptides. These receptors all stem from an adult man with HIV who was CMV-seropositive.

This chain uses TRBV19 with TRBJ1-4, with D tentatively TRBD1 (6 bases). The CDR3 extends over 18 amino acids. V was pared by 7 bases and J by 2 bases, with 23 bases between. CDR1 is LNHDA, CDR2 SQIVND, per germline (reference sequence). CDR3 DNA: TGTGCCAGTAAAGGGGGACGTTCCATGAGGATGACTAATGAAAAACTGTTTTTT. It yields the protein CASKGGRSMRMTNEKLFF.

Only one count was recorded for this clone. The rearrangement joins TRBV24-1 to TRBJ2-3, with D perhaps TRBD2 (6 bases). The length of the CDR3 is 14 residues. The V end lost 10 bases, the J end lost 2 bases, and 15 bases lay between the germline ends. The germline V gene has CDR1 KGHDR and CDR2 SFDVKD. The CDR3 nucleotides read TGTGCCACGGCAGGCGGGGTACTCACAGATACGCAGTATTTT. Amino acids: CATAGGVLTDTQYF.

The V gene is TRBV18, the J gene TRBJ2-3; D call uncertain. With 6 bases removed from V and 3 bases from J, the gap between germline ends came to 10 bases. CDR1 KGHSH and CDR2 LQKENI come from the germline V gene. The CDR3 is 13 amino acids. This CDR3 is CASSLVQTDTQYF. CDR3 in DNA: TGTGCCAGCTCCCTGGTTCAGACAGATACGCAGTATTTT.

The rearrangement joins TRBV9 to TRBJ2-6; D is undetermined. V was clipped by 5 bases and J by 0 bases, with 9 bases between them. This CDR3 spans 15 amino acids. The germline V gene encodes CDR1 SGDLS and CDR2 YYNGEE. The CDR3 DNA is TGTGCCAGCAGTGACGGAAGCTCTGGGGCCAACGTCCTGACTTTC. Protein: CASSDGSSGANVLTF.

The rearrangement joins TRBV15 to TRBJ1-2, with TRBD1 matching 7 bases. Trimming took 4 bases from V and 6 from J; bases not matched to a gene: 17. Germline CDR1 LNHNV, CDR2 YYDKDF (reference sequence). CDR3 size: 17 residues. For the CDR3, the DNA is TGTGCCACCAGCAAAAAAACCGGGACAGAAGCTATTAATGGCTACACCTTC. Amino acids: CATSKKTGTEAINGYTF.

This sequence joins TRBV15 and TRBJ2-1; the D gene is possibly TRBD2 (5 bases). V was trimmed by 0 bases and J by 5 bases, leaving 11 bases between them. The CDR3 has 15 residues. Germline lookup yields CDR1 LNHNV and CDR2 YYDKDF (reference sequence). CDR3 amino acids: CATSRDPGGDNEQFF. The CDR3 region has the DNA TGTGCCACCAGCAGAGATCCTGGAGGCGACAATGAGCAGTTCTTC.

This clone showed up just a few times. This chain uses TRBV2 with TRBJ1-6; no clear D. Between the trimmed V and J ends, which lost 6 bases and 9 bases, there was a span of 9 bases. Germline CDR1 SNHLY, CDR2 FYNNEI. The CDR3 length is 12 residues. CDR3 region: CASRQASSPLHF. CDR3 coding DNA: TGTGCCAGCAGGCAGGCTTCTTCACCCCTCCACTTT.

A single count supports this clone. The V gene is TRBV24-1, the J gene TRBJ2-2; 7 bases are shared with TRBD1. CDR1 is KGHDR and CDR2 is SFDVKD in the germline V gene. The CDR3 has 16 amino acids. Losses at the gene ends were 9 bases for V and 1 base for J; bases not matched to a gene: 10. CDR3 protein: CATWDSGTENTGELFF. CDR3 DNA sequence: TGTGCCACCTGGGATTCCGGGACAGAGAACACCGGGGAGCTGTTTTTT.

CDR3 loop: CASSLLAGGNTGELFF. The CDR3 DNA reads as TGTGCCAGCAGCTTACTCGCAGGGGGGAACACCGGGGAGCTGTTTTTT. The chain is built from TRBV3-1 (or the pseudogene TRBV3-2) and TRBJ2-2; 7 nucleotides agree with TRBD1. This CDR3 contains 16 residues. Trimming removed 5 bases from V and 1 base from J; junction bases left unmatched: 7. From germline, CDR1 is LGHDT and CDR2 YNNKEL (reference sequence).

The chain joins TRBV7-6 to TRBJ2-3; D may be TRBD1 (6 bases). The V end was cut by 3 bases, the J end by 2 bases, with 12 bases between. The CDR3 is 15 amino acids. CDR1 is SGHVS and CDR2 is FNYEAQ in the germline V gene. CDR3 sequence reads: CASSLDSSFTDTQYF. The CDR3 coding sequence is TGTGCCAGCAGCTTGGACAGTAGTTTCACAGATACGCAGTATTTT.

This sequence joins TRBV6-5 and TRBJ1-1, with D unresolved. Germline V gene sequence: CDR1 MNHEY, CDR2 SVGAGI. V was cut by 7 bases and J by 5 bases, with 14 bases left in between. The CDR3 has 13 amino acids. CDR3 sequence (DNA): TGTGCCAGCATGATTCCCCGGATGACTGAAGCTTTCTTT. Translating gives CASMIPRMTEAFF.

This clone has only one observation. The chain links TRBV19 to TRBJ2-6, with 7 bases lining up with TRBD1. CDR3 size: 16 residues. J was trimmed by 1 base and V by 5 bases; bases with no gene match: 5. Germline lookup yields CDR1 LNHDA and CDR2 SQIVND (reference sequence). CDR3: CASSLLTGSGANVLTF. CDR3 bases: TGTGCCAGTAGTTTATTGACAGGGTCTGGGGCCAACGTCCTGACTTTC.

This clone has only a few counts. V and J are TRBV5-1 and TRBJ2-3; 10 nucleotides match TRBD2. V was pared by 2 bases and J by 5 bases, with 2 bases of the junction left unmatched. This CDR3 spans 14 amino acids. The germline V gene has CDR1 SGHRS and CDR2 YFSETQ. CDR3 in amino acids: CASSFQRGGDTQYF. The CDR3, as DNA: TGCGCCAGCAGCTTTCAGCGGGGGGGAGATACGCAGTATTTT.

This CDR3 is CASRGDTGDSTGELFF. The CDR3 nucleotides are TGTGCCAGCAGGGGAGACACCGGGGACAGCACCGGGGAGCTGTTTTTT. The chain carries TRBV3-1 (or the pseudogene TRBV3-2) and TRBJ2-2; 7 bases are shared with TRBD1. The CDR3 loop spans 16 amino acids. Losses at the gene ends were 6 bases for V and 4 bases for J; bases not matched to a gene: 11. From germline, CDR1 is LGHDT and CDR2 YNNKEL (reference sequence).

As DNA, the CDR3 is TGTGCCAGCAGGGACTATACTTACGAGCAGTACTTC. Its translation: CASRDYTYEQYF. J is TRBJ2-7 and V is TRBV6-5, with D perhaps matching TRBD2 (6 bases). The V and J ends lost 6 bases and 4 bases respectively, with 10 bases between them. This CDR3 has 12 residues. Germline CDR1 reads MNHEY; CDR2 reads SVGAGI.

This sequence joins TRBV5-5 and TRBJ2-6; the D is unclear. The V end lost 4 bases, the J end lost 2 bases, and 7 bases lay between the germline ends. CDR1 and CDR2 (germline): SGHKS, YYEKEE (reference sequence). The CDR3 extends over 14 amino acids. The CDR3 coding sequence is TGTGCCAGCAGCACGCAAACTGGGGCCAACGTCCTGACTTTC. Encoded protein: CASSTQTGANVLTF.

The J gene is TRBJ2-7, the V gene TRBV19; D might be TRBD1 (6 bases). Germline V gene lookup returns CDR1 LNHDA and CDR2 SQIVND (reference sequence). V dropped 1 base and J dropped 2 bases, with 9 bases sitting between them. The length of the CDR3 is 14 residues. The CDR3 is CASSIAQGPYEQYF. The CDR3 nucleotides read TGTGCCAGTAGTATAGCACAGGGTCCCTACGAGCAGTACTTC.

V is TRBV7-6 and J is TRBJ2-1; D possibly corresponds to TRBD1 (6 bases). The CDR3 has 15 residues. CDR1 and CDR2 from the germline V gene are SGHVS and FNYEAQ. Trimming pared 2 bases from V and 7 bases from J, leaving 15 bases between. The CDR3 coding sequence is TGTGCCAGCAGCTTAAGCCTGAACAGGGCAAATGAGCAGTTCTTC. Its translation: CASSLSLNRANEQFF.

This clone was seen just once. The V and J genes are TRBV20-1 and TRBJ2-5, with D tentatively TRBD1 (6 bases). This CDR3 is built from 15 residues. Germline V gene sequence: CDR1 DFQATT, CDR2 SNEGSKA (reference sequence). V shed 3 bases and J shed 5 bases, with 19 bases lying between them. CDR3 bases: TGCAGTGCTAGTTCCTGGCGAGGGGGTGAGGAGACCCAGTACTTC. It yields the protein CSASSWRGGEETQYF.

CDR3 sequence: CASSPDSPYGYTF. CDR3 coding DNA: TGTGCCAGCAGTCCTGACAGCCCCTATGGCTACACCTTC. V is TRBV2 and J is TRBJ1-2, with TRBD1 as a possible D gene (5 bases). Germline V gene lookup returns CDR1 SNHLY and CDR2 FYNNEI. The CDR3 length is 13 residues. Trimming cost V 5 bases and J 4 bases, with 11 bases left between them.

In DNA form, the CDR3 reads TGTGCCAGCAGCCCCGCGATGATAAGTTACAATGAGCAGTTCTTC. Amino acids: CASSPAMISYNEQFF. This chain uses TRBV5-5 with TRBJ2-1; no clear D. Trimming took 4 bases from V and 4 from J, leaving 15 bases between them. Looked up from germline, CDR1 is SGHKS and CDR2 is YYEKEE (reference sequence). The CDR3 is made up of 15 amino acids.

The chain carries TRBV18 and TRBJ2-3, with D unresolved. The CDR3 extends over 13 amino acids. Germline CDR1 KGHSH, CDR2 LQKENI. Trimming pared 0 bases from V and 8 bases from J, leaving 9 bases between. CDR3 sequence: CASSPPQRGTQYF. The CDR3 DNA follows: TGTGCCAGCTCACCACCTCAGCGAGGTACGCAGTATTTT.